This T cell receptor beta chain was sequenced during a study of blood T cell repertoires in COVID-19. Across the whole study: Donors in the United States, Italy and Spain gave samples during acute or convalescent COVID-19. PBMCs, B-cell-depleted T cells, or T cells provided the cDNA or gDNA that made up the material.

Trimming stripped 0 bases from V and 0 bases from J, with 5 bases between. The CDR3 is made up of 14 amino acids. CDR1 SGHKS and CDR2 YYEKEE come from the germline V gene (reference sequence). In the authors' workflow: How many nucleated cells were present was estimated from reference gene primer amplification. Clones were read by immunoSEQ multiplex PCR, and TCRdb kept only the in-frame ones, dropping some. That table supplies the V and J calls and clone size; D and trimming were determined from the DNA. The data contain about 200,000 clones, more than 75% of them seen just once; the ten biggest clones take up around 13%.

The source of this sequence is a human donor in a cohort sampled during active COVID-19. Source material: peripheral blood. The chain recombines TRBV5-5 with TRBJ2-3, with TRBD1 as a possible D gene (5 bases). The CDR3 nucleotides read TGTGCCAGCAGCTTGGACAGGAGCACAGATACGCAGTATTTT. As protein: CASSLDRSTDTQYF.